These T cell receptor beta chains were read from a single sample in a study of blood T cell repertoires in COVID-19. Measured with immunoSEQ multiplex PCR; TCRdb has only the in-frame clones, and not every one. Of roughly 160,000 clones detected, 80% to 85% appear once; the ten largest clones hold roughly 10%. Sequenced material: peripheral blood. The receptor set was obtained from a man between 65 and 85 years old with active or convalescent COVID-19. Both conserved end residues are part of each CDR3.

V gene: TRBV5-1
J gene: TRBJ2-7
CDR3 protein: CASSLVRGYEQYF

V gene: TRBV19
J gene: TRBJ2-1
CDR3 protein: CASSMLPADEQFF

V gene: TRBV7-8
J gene: TRBJ1-1
CDR3 protein: CASSLVAGWTEAFF

V gene: TRBV6-5
J gene: TRBJ1-1
CDR3 protein: CASYLTRNTEAFF

V gene: TRBV7-9
J gene: TRBJ1-2
CDR3 protein: CASSLSDTGYGYTF

V gene: TRBV19
J gene: TRBJ1-2
CDR3 protein: CASIEGTHGYNYGYTF

V gene: TRBV11-2
J gene: TRBJ2-2
CDR3 protein: CASSLANPRGRTGELFF

V gene: TRBV7-9
J gene: TRBJ2-2
CDR3 protein: CASSLAPASGGGELFF

V gene: TRBV7-9
J gene: TRBJ2-1
CDR3 protein: CASSPGTFNEQFF

V gene: TRBV13
J gene: TRBJ2-5
CDR3 protein: CASSIWGGGETQYF

V gene: TRBV29-1
J gene: TRBJ2-6
CDR3 protein: CSGATGANVLTF

V gene: TRBV2
J gene: TRBJ1-4
CDR3 protein: CASSSTGATNEKLFF

V gene: TRBV4-1
J gene: TRBJ1-4
CDR3 protein: CASSHYWTGSDEKLFF

V gene: TRBV7-2
J gene: TRBJ1-5
CDR3 protein: CASSLRREQPQHF

V gene: TRBV7-3
J gene: TRBJ2-1
CDR3 protein: CASSLAGGPLNEQFF

V gene: TRBV7-9
J gene: TRBJ1-1
CDR3 protein: CASSPTRRGGGAFF

V gene: TRBV11-3
J gene: TRBJ2-1
CDR3 protein: CASSLGPTGNEQFF

V gene: TRBV7-2
J gene: TRBJ2-1
CDR3 protein: CASSFSGSSYNEQFF

V gene: TRBV5-1
J gene: TRBJ1-4
CDR3 protein: CASSLEPNNEKLFF

V gene: TRBV19
J gene: TRBJ2-5
CDR3 protein: CASSLTQAQETQYF

V gene: TRBV7-6
J gene: TRBJ2-1
CDR3 protein: CASSRRVDDEQFF

V gene: TRBV11-2
J gene: TRBJ2-1
CDR3 protein: CASGLPSLIQGIHNEQFF

V gene: TRBV5-1
J gene: TRBJ2-7
CDR3 protein: CASSLVPGQGSYEQYF

V gene: TRBV5-1
J gene: TRBJ2-2
CDR3 protein: CASSLGPGAGELFF

V gene: TRBV7-8
J gene: TRBJ2-7
CDR3 protein: CASSSHRPSYEQYF

V gene: TRBV4-1
J gene: TRBJ2-5
CDR3 protein: CASSQAQTSGTYGETQYF

V gene: TRBV7-2
J gene: TRBJ1-6
CDR3 protein: CASSLAGQAFATPLHF

V gene: TRBV29-1
J gene: TRBJ1-2
CDR3 protein: CSVEERTGANYGYTF

V gene: TRBV3-1/TRBV3-2
J gene: TRBJ2-1
CDR3 protein: CASSLRQGYDHEQFF

V gene: TRBV6-2/TRBV6-3
J gene: TRBJ1-1
CDR3 protein: CASSYSNDRGGTEAFF

V gene: TRBV7-2
J gene: TRBJ1-5
CDR3 protein: CASSFGHSVEPQHF

V gene: TRBV3-1/TRBV3-2
J gene: TRBJ1-1
CDR3 protein: CASSPQGASGNTEAFF

V gene: TRBV6-5
J gene: TRBJ2-7
CDR3 protein: CASSQPPGQGGEQYF

V gene: TRBV18
J gene: TRBJ1-1
CDR3 protein: CASSPRGQTTEAFF

V gene: TRBV7-2
J gene: TRBJ2-7
CDR3 protein: CASSSQQGVEQYF

V gene: TRBV5-1
J gene: TRBJ1-3
CDR3 protein: CASSLGEPSSGNTIYF

V gene: TRBV9
J gene: TRBJ2-7
CDR3 protein: CASSTGPSSYEQYF

V gene: TRBV18
J gene: TRBJ2-5
CDR3 protein: CASLAGRKETQYF

V gene: TRBV19
J gene: TRBJ1-5
CDR3 protein: CASSRTDRGLDRSQPQHF

V gene: TRBV18
J gene: TRBJ2-6
CDR3 protein: CASSPPGLAGTGANVLTF

V gene: TRBV6-5
J gene: TRBJ2-7
CDR3 protein: CASRLAGDYEQYF

V gene: TRBV7-8
J gene: TRBJ1-5
CDR3 protein: CASSSTGRDQPQHF

V gene: TRBV5-5
J gene: TRBJ2-1
CDR3 protein: CASSRGWGRGGQHNEQFF

V gene: TRBV4-1
J gene: TRBJ1-2
CDR3 protein: CASSQATTGVNYGYTF

V gene: TRBV4-1
J gene: TRBJ2-3
CDR3 protein: CASSQDPGLAGTSDTQYF

V gene: TRBV15
J gene: TRBJ2-1
CDR3 protein: CATSKRSPYNEQFF

V gene: TRBV20-1
J gene: TRBJ1-2
CDR3 protein: CSASRGLGYTF

V gene: TRBV12-3/TRBV12-4
J gene: TRBJ1-4
CDR3 protein: CASRPTAGLSVF

V gene: TRBV7-6
J gene: TRBJ2-1
CDR3 protein: CASSYQGVSSYNEQFF

V gene: TRBV6-5
J gene: TRBJ2-2
CDR3 protein: CASMLRGGYTGELFF

V gene: TRBV7-8
J gene: TRBJ1-2
CDR3 protein: CASSLENRGVNYGYTF